This T cell receptor (beta chain) is from a study of blood T cell repertoires in COVID-19 (dated by TCRdb to 2018 to 2020). Some background on the complete study: Samples covering the acute and convalescent phases of COVID-19 were provided by collaborators in the United States, Italy and Spain. The prospective study material was composed of cDNA or gDNA derived from T cells, B-cell-depleted T cells, or PBMCs. Deeply sampled blood TCRbeta repertoires from subjects exposed to, actively infected with, or recovered from COVID-19 were included in the dataset. A freely available public database, intended as a resource for researchers studying the immune response to SARS-CoV-2, is where the repertoires were released. The samples were drawn from two sources: the first 160 participants of the ongoing ImmuneRACE study, and fewer than 1,500 subjects contributed by 6 global collaborators. The sample metadata nearly always contained a de-identified subject ID, COVID-19 status, age in years and sex. Where available, HLA class I and class II types were obtained from metadata supplied by the sample provider rather than from assay-based typing.

About this clone itself: Its antigen is currently not known. No much larger clone exists at a distance of one base, and base qualities are not known.

Including cysteine and phenylalanine, the CDR3 has 14 amino acids. The only DNA kept is the CDR3, 42 bases in frame from the first base. CDR1 and CDR2 (ENHRY, SYGVKD) derive from the germline V gene. Trimming accounts for 6 bases at V and 0 bases at J, while the number of junction bases matched to no gene is 3. Each collaborating institution followed its own protocols to collect whole blood in K2EDTA tubes. For TCRbeta analysis, collaborator samples were shipped as frozen whole blood, as isolated PBMCs, or as DNA extracted from either sample type. TCRbeta CDR3 regions were amplified from genomic DNA using the immunoSEQ Assay, a bias-controlled multiplex PCR. For the original study's pipeline: The number of nucleated cells in each sample was estimated from the amplification of reference gene primers within the assay. To quantify the absolute abundance of each unique TCRbeta CDR3 rearrangement, sequence reads were collapsed and filtered. For each sample, productive Simpson clonality was calculated as the square root of Simpson's diversity index over productive rearrangements. TCRdb carries this immuneACCESS record with in-frame sequences only. Its versions omit some clonotypes, under half of them owing to an unresolved V gene in the studies checked, with the rest unexplained. D and trimming come from the DNA, and the V and J calls and clone size come from that table. The sample data list approximately 35,000 clones, and 80% to 90% of these were observed just once. The ten largest make up approximately 6.7% of the sample.

Paper-wide results and their limitations: How much clinical and demographic metadata was included differed by source and by participant, and the metadata was provided uncurated.

The TCR was taken from a human donor in a cohort sampled during active COVID-19. What was sequenced was peripheral blood. The rearrangement joined TRBV10-3 to TRBJ1-1; 8 bases in the middle match TRBD1. The nucleotide sequence is given as TGTGCCATCAGCCGACAGGGGATGAACACTGAAGCTTTCTTT. Translated, it reads CAISRQGMNTEAFF.